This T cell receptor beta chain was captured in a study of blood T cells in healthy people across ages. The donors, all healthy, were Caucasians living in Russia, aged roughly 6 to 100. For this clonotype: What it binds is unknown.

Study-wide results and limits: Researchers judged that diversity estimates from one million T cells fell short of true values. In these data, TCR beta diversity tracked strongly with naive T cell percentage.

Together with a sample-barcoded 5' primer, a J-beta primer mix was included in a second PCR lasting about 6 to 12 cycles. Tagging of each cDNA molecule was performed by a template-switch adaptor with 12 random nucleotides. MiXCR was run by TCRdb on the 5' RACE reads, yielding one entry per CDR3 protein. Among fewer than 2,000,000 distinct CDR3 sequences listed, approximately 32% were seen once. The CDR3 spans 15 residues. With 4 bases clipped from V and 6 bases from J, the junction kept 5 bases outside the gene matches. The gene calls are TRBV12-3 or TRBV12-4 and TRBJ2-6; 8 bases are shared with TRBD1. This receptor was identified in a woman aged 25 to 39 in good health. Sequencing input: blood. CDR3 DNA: TGTGCCAGCAGTTCAGGGACAGGAGTGGCCAACGTCCTGACTTTC. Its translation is CASSSGTGVANVLTF.